These 8 T cell receptor beta chains were all obtained from the same sample, sequenced in a study of neurological immune-mediated disorders. Each CDR3 protein gets one entry after TCRdb re-called the 5' RACE reads with MiXCR. This table has about 58,000 distinct CDR3 sequences, 3% to 3.5% appearing once. Sequenced input: PBMCs. All receptors derive from a woman in her sixties or seventies with multiple sclerosis.

This clonotype was observed at least ten times. The rearrangement uses TRBV6-5 and TRBJ1-2, with no clear D. The CDR3 is 14 amino acids. Germline CDR1 MNHEY, CDR2 SVGAGI. The V end was cut by 4 bases, the J end by 4 bases, with 13 bases between. The CDR3 is CASSSLGVGYGYTF. CDR3 in DNA: TGTGCCAGCAGTTCCCTGGGAGTCGGCTATGGCTACACCTTC.

CDR3 in DNA: TGCGCCAGCAGCTTGACCGGGAGCGAGCAGTACTTC. Encoded protein: CASSLTGSEQYF. This chain links TRBV5-1 with TRBJ2-7; possibly TRBD2 for D (6 bases). This CDR3 spans 12 amino acids. V gave up 1 base and J gave up 6 bases, with 8 bases separating them. Germline loops: CDR1 SGHRS, CDR2 YFSETQ.

Ten or more counts support this clonotype. The J gene is TRBJ2-3, the V gene TRBV13, with a weak D call TRBD1 (6 bases). Germline assignment: CDR1 PRHDT and CDR2 FYEKMQ (reference sequence). The CDR3 contains 13 residues. Trimming stripped 5 bases from V and 1 base from J, with 7 bases between. The CDR3, as DNA: TGTGCCAGCAGCCCAGGGGGCACAGATACGCAGTATTTT. Protein sequence: CASSPGGTDTQYF.

In this sample, this clonotype turned up many times. This chain links TRBV5-1 with TRBJ2-7; 8 nucleotides match TRBD2. Unmatched junction bases numbered 6, after V lost 4 bases and J lost 3 bases. CDR1 and CDR2 (germline): SGHRS, YFSETQ. This CDR3 is built from 14 residues. This CDR3 reads CASSAGGGFYEQYF. The CDR3 DNA sequence: TGCGCCAGCAGCGCCGGGGGGGGCTTCTACGAGCAGTACTTC.

The sample holds many counts of this clonotype. J is TRBJ2-2 and V is TRBV20-1, with a tentative D call TRBD1 (5 bases). The CDR3 is made up of 16 amino acids. The germline CDR1 and CDR2 sequences are DFQATT and SNEGSKA (reference sequence). Trimming stripped 2 bases from V and 5 bases from J, with 18 bases between. CDR3 region: CSARFSPVGATGELFF. For the CDR3, the DNA is TGCAGTGCTAGATTCAGTCCGGTAGGGGCGACCGGGGAGCTGTTTTTT.

This clonotype was detected many times. J is TRBJ2-5 and V is TRBV5-1; TRBD2 aligns across 7 bases. The CDR3 length is 16 residues. With 4 bases clipped from V and 2 bases from J, the junction kept 11 bases outside the gene matches. Per the germline V gene, CDR1 is SGHRS and CDR2 is YFSETQ. As DNA, the CDR3 is TGCGCCAGCAGCCGATTCATAGCGGGCCCGCAAGAGACCCAGTACTTC. Protein product: CASSRFIAGPQETQYF.

This clonotype was found many times. The J gene is TRBJ2-1, the V gene TRBV29-1, with unresolved D. This CDR3 has 17 amino acids. The V gene's germline CDR1 is SQVTM and CDR2 ANQGSEA. The germline V and J ends were trimmed by 2 bases and 0 bases, with 17 bases remaining between them. Here the CDR3 reads CSVESSVAWGSYNEQFF. The CDR3 bases are TGCAGCGTTGAAAGTTCGGTGGCGTGGGGCTCCTACAATGAGCAGTTCTTC.

This clonotype occurred a few times. This rearrangement joins TRBV20-1 to TRBJ2-7; D perhaps matches TRBD2 (5 bases). The V gene's germline CDR1 is DFQATT and CDR2 SNEGSKA (reference sequence). V lost 3 bases and J 7 bases, leaving 19 bases between the germline ends. The CDR3 extends over 14 amino acids. The CDR3 loop reads CSARRGSVLEEQYF. The CDR3 DNA follows: TGCAGTGCTAGGCGAGGGTCAGTGCTGGAAGAGCAGTACTTC.